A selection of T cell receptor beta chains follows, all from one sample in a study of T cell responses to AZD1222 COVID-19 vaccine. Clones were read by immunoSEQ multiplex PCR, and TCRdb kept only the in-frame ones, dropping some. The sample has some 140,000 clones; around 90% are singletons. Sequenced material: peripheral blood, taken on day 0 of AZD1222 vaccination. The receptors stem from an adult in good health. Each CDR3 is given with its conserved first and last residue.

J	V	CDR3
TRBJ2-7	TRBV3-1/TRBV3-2	CASSLLGQGPPYEQYF
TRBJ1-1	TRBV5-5	CASSLEFGNTEAFF
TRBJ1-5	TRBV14	CASSPLRGGRVSNQPQHF
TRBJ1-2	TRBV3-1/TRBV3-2	CASSQGGGTARGTGYTF
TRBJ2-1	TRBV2	CASSVQRGYNEQFF
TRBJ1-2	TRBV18	CASSQSWVITQGDYGYTF
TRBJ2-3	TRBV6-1	CASSVGSGWGSTDTQYF
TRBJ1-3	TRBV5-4	CASSLGDPGNTIYF
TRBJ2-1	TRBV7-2	CASSPGGGRSYNEQFF
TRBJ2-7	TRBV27	CASSTSGGGAYEQYF